What follows is one T cell receptor beta chain and its context. Its target is not known. The PCR was carried out with 60 Vbeta primers and 13 Jbeta primers. Clones were sequenced by immunoSEQ multiplex PCR, and TCRdb holds only the in-frame ones, with some missing. Here the sample spans 85,000 to 120,000 clones, roughly 80% being singletons. The data belong to a study of cytomegalovirus exposure and HLA in healthy donors. Study-level information: The Caucasian-associated ancestry cluster held around 81% of 398 genotyped donors.

General observations from the study: Researchers reported from a later analysis that most CMV-associated TCR beta chains appeared HLA-restricted. Researchers reported in a later analysis that a missense DCLRE1C variant was tied to TCR beta V- and J-gene trimming.

The receptor comes from a male donor in good health and CMV-seropositive. The sequenced material came from PBMCs.

This CDR3 is CAISDSLRGTGELFF. The CDR3 coding sequence is TGTGCCATCAGTGATTCGCTCCGGGGGACCGGGGAGCTGTTTTTT. The chain uses TRBV10-3 and TRBJ2-2; perhaps TRBD2 as D (6 bases). The V end lost 3 bases, the J end lost 5 bases, and 13 bases lay between the germline ends. Germline V lookup: CDR1 ENHRY, CDR2 SYGVKD. CDR3 size: 15 residues.